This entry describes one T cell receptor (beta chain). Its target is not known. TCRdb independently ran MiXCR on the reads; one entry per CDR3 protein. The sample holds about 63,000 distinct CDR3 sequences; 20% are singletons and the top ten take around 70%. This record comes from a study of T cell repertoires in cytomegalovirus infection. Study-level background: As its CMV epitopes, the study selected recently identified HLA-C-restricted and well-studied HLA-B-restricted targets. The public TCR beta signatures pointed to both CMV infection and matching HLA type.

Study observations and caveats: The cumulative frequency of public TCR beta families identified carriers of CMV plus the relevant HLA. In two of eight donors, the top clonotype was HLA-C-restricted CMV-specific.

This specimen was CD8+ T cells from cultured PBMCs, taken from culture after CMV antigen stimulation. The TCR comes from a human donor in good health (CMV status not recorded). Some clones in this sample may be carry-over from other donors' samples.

The CDR3 nucleotides read TGTGCCAGCAGTTTCAGGGCAGGGGGCACCGGGGAGCTGTTTTTT. Amino acids: CASSFRAGGTGELFF. This chain joins TRBV12-3 or TRBV12-4 and TRBJ2-2; 7 bases are a match to TRBD1. CDR3 size: 15 residues. V lost 3 bases to trimming and J lost 4 bases; unmatched junction nucleotides: 5.